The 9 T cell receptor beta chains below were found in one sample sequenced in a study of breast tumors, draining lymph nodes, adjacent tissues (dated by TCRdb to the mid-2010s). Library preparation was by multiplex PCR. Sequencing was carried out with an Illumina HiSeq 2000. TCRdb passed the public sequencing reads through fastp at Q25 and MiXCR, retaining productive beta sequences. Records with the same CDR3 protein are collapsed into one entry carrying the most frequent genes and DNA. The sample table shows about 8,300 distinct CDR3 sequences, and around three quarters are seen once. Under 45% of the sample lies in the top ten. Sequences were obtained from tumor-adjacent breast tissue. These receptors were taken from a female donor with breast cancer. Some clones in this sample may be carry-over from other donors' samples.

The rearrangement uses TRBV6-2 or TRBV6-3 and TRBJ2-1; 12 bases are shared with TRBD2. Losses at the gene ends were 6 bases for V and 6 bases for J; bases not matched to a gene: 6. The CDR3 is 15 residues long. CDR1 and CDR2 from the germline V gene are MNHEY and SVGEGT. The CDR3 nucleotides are TGTGCCAGCAGGACCGGGACTAGCGGGCCCAATGAGCAGTTCTTC. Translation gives CASRTGTSGPNEQFF.

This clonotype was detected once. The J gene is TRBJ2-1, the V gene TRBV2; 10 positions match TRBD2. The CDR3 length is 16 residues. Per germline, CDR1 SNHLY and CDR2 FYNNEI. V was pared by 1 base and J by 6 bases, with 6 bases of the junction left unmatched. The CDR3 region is CASSEDGAGGPNEQFF. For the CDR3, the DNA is TGTGCCAGCAGTGAAGATGGAGCGGGAGGGCCCAATGAGCAGTTCTTC.

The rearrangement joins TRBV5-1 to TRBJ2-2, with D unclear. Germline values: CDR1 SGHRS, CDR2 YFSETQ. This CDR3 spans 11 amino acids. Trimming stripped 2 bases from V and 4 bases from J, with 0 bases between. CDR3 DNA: TGCGCCAGCAGCTTCACCGGGGAGCTGTTTTTT. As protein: CASSFTGELFF.

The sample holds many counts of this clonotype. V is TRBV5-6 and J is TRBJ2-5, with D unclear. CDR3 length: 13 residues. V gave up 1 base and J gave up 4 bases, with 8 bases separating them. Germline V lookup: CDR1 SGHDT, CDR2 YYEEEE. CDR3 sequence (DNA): TGTGCCAGCAGCTTGTATTTGGGAGAGACCCAGTACTTC. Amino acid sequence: CASSLYLGETQYF.

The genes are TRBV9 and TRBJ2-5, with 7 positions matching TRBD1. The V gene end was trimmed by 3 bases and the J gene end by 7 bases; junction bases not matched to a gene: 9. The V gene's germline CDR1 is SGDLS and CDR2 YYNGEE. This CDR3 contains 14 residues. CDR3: CASSGRDSQGTQYF. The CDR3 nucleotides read TGTGCCAGCAGCGGCCGGGACAGTCAGGGGACCCAGTACTTC.

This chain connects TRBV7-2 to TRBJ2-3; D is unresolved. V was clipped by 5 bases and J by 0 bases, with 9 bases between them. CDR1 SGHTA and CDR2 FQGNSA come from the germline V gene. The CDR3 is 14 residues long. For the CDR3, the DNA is TGTGCCAGCAGCCCGACAACTAGCACAGATACGCAGTATTTT. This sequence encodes CASSPTTSTDTQYF.

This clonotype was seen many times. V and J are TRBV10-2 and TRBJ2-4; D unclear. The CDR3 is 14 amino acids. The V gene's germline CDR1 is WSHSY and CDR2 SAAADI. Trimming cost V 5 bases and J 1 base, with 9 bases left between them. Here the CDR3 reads CASSSSGAKNIQYF. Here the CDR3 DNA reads TGCGCCAGCAGTTCAAGTGGGGCCAAAAACATTCAGTACTTC.

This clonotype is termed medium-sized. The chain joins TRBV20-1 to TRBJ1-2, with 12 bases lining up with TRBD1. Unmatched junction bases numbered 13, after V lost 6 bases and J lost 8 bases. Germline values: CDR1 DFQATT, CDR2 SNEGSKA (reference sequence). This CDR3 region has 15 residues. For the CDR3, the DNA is TGCAGTGCCTCGCCACCGGGACAGGGGGCTCGAGGCTACACCTTC. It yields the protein CSASPPGQGARGYTF.

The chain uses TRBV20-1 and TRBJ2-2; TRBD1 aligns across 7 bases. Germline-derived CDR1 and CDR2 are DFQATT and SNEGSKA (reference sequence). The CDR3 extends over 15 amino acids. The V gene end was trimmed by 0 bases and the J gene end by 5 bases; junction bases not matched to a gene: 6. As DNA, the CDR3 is TGCAGTGCTAGAGAACAGGGGTGGAAAACCGGGGAGCTGTTTTTT. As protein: CSAREQGWKTGELFF.